Listed below are T cell receptor beta chains from one sample, sequenced in a study of shared clonotypes between healthy human individuals. Clones were sequenced by immunoSEQ multiplex PCR, and TCRdb holds only the in-frame ones, with some missing. The data contain 180,000 or so clones, 80% to 95% of them singletons. The sample taken for sequencing was naive CD4+ T cells sorted from blood. Receptor source: a woman in her 30s in good health. Each CDR3 is given with its conserved first and last residue. The D gene is left open where the match is weak. Some rows mark clone size as missing; the rest say once, few, many or name a class of expanded clone.

TRBV29-1	TRBJ2-1	-	-	TGCAGCGTTGCAGCCAACCCCTACAATGAGCAGTTCTTC	CSVAANPYNEQFF
TRBV9	TRBJ2-2	-	TRBD2	TGTGCCAGCAGCGTAGCCTTCAGGGAGGGCGACGGGGAGCTGTTTTTT	CASSVAFREGDGELFF
TRBV19	TRBJ1-4	-	TRBD1	TGTGCCACAACCCGGGACAGGGGGCTTCGGACTAATGAAAAACTGTTTTTT	CATTRDRGLRTNEKLFF
TRBV2	TRBJ2-7	-	-	TGTGCCAGCAGTGCAGCCCGCCTCGCTGCCTACGAGCAGTACTTC	CASSAARLAAYEQYF
TRBV28	TRBJ1-3	-	-	TGTGCCAGCAGTTTAGTAGGGGCCGCGGGAAACACCATATATTTT	CASSLVGAAGNTIYF
TRBV21-1	TRBJ2-1	-	-	TGTGCCAGCAGCAAAGATGTTGCGGGGATTGAGCAGTTCTTC	CASSKDVAGIEQFF
TRBV7-9	TRBJ1-1	-	-	TGTGCCAGCAGGAGAATGAACACTGAAGCTTTCTTT	CASRRMNTEAFF
TRBV4-1	TRBJ1-4	few	TRBD1	TGCGCCAGCAGCCAGGTGACAGGGAAGAATGAAAAACTGTTTTTT	CASSQVTGKNEKLFF
TRBV6-6	TRBJ2-3	-	-	TGTGCCAGCAGTTATTTCGGGGATACGCAGTATTTT	CASSYFGDTQYF
TRBV10-2	TRBJ2-7	-	-	TGCGCCAGCAGTGAGCCCACGGCCCTCGGACGGGACGAGCAGTACTTC	CASSEPTALGRDEQYF
TRBV19	TRBJ2-1	-	TRBD2	TGTGCCAGTAATAGGTTGGGACTAGCGGCCAGCGGTTCCTACAATGAGCAGTTCTTC	CASNRLGLAASGSYNEQFF
TRBV11-2	TRBJ2-1	-	-	TGTGCCAGCAGCCGTGGACTCATCTCCTACAATGAGCAGTTCTTC	CASSRGLISYNEQFF
TRBV5-4	TRBJ2-7	once	-	TGTGCCAGCAGCTGGACCCCGGGCGGACTAACCTACTACGAGCAGTACTTC	CASSWTPGGLTYYEQYF